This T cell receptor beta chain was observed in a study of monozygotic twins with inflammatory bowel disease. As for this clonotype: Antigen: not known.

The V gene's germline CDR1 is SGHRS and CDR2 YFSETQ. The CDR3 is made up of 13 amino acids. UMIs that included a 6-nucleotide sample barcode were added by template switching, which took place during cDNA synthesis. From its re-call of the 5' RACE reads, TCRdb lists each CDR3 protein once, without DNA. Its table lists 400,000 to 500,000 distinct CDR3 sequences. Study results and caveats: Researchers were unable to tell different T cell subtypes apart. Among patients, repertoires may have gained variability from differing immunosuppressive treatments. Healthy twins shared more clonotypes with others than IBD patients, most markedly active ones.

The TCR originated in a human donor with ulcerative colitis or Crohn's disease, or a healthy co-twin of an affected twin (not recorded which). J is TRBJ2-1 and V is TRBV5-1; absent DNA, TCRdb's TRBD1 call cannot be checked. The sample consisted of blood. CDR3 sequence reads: CASSGGTAWEQFF.